These 27 T cell receptor beta chains share one sample of origin, sequenced in a study of cytomegalovirus exposure and HLA in healthy donors. The study ran its PCR with 60 Vbeta and 13 Jbeta primers. Measured with immunoSEQ multiplex PCR; TCRdb has only the in-frame clones, and not every one. The sample records some 120,000 clones, over 8% being singletons. Specimen: PBMCs. All receptors derive from a man in his forties or fifties in good health and CMV-seronegative.

In this sample, this clone turned up a few times. J is TRBJ1-3 and V is TRBV30; 8 nucleotides agree with TRBD1. After removal of 5 bases from V and 4 bases from J, the junction contained 10 bases not matched to a gene. The CDR3 is 15 residues long. Per the germline V gene, CDR1 is GTSNPN and CDR2 is SVGIG (reference sequence). The DNA of the CDR3 is TGTGCCTGGTCCCCTGACAGGGGAATCGGAAACACCATATATTTT. Encoded protein: CAWSPDRGIGNTIYF.

CDR3 coding DNA: TGTGCCAGCAGTGTACTAGCGGGGGGGATATACAATGAGCAGTTCTTC. Translation: CASSVLAGGIYNEQFF. The chain combines TRBV6-1 with TRBJ2-1, with 13 bases that match TRBD2. Trimming at V came to 4 bases and at J to 4 bases, leaving 4 bases not matched to a gene. Germline loops: CDR1 MNHNS, CDR2 SASEGT. The CDR3 totals 16 residues.

The chain carries TRBV5-5 and TRBJ2-7; 10 nucleotides line up with TRBD2. V lost 0 bases to trimming and J lost 7 bases; unmatched junction nucleotides: 13. CDR1 and CDR2 (germline): SGHKS, YYEKEE (reference sequence). The CDR3 consists of 17 residues. The CDR3 DNA reads as TGTGCCAGCAGCTTGGCCCCCAGGGCTAGCGGGGGCTGGGAGCAGTACTTC. It codes for CASSLAPRASGGWEQYF. Using reference TRBV5-5 and TRBJ2-7 for the parts outside the CDR3, the full variable domain is DAGVTQSPTHLIKTRGQQVTLRCSPISGHKSVSWYQQVLGQGPQFIFQYYEKEERGRGNFPDRFSARQFPNYSSELNVNALLLGDSALYLCASSLAPRASGGWEQYFGPGTRLTVT.

This clone was seen a few times. The rearrangement links TRBV5-5 to TRBJ1-2; D possibly corresponds to TRBD1 (5 bases). This CDR3 has 15 residues. In germline, CDR1 is SGHKS, CDR2 YYEKEE (reference sequence). Trimming took off 1 base at V and 4 bases at J, with 14 bases between the two ends. CDR3: CASSLLPGDLYGYTF. The CDR3, as DNA: TGTGCCAGCAGCTTGTTGCCGGGGGACCTCTATGGCTACACCTTC.

The rearrangement links TRBV7-9 to TRBJ2-7; 8 nucleotides agree with TRBD1. Trimming took 3 bases from V and 5 from J; bases not matched to a gene: 12. The CDR3 consists of 16 residues. The germline gives CDR1 SEHNR, CDR2 FQNEAQ (reference sequence). CDR3 sequence (DNA): TGTGCCAGCAGCTTGCGCTCAGGGGGCGATCGGGACGAGCAGTACTTC. Amino acids: CASSLRSGGDRDEQYF.

This chain links TRBV10-3 with TRBJ1-5; D may be TRBD1 (6 bases). This CDR3 is built from 13 residues. CDR1 and CDR2 from the germline V gene are ENHRY and SYGVKD. V lost 10 bases and J lost 0, with 10 bases in between. In nucleotides, the CDR3 is TGTGCCACAGGGACAAATAGCAATCAGCCCCAGCATTTT. Translated: CATGTNSNQPQHF.

This clone turned up a few times. V usage is TRBV6-1 and J usage is TRBJ2-7, with D hard to call. The V gene lost 3 bases and the J gene lost 0 bases, with 6 bases spanning the gap. CDR1 is MNHNS, CDR2 SASEGT, per germline. The CDR3 spans 13 residues. Here the CDR3 DNA reads TGTGCCAGCAGTGACAGGCCCTCCTACGAGCAGTACTTC. Its translation: CASSDRPSYEQYF.

The chain recombines TRBV4-3 with TRBJ1-6; D possibly corresponds to TRBD1 (5 bases). CDR1 and CDR2 (germline): LGHNA, YSLEER. The CDR3 runs to 17 residues. Trimming pared 0 bases from V and 3 bases from J, leaving 12 bases between. CDR3 sequence reads: CASSQDGGGNYNSPLHF. The CDR3 region has the DNA TGCGCCAGCAGCCAAGATGGGGGGGGGAACTATAATTCACCCCTCCACTTT.

The chain carries TRBV11-2 and TRBJ1-1; no reliable D call. Trimming stripped 1 base from V and 7 bases from J, with 7 bases between. Germline values: CDR1 SGHAT, CDR2 FQNNGV. This CDR3 region has 12 residues. CDR3 region: CASSLARVEAFF. CDR3 coding DNA: TGTGCCAGCAGCTTAGCGAGGGTTGAAGCTTTCTTT.

The chain uses TRBV9 and TRBJ2-1; the D gene is possibly TRBD2 (5 bases). The germline V gene encodes CDR1 SGDLS and CDR2 YYNGEE. The V end lost 6 bases, the J end lost 0 bases, and 10 bases lay between the germline ends. The CDR3 covers 14 residues. CDR3 sequence (DNA): TGTGCCAGCAACGGGGAAGTCTCCTACAATGAGCAGTTCTTC. This sequence encodes CASNGEVSYNEQFF.

This clone has just a few counts. The chain employs TRBV5-4 and TRBJ1-1; weak D call: TRBD1 (6 bases). The CDR3 is 15 amino acids. Germline V lookup: CDR1 SGHNT, CDR2 YYREEE (reference sequence). The V and J ends lost 0 bases and 0 bases respectively, with 9 bases between them. CDR3 region: CASSLGTVMNTEAFF. The CDR3 DNA reads as TGTGCCAGCAGCTTGGGGACAGTAATGAACACTGAAGCTTTCTTT.

This clone appeared a few times. The V call is TRBV11-2, the J call TRBJ2-5; no reliable D call. Trimming removed 5 bases at V and 4 bases at J, with 5 bases between. CDR3 length: 11 residues. Germline loops: CDR1 SGHAT, CDR2 FQNNGV. This CDR3 is CASSIGETQYF. The CDR3 bases are TGTGCCAGCAGCATCGGAGAGACCCAGTACTTC.

This chain joins TRBV4-3 and TRBJ2-1; D unclear. The CDR3 is 13 residues long. Germline V gene sequence: CDR1 LGHNA, CDR2 YSLEER. With 1 base removed from V and 8 bases from J, the gap between germline ends came to 9 bases. The CDR3 region is CASSQGAVHEQFF. CDR3 bases: TGCGCCAGCAGCCAAGGCGCCGTGCATGAGCAGTTCTTC.

This clone was detected only a few times. The V call is TRBV7-6, the J call TRBJ2-2; D is perhaps TRBD2 (5 bases). The V end lost 4 bases, the J end lost 9 bases, and 12 bases lay between the germline ends. The V gene's germline CDR1 is SGHVS and CDR2 FNYEAQ. This CDR3 region has 13 residues. Here the CDR3 DNA reads TGTGCCAGCAGCTCCGCTCCGGGGAGGGAGCTGTTTTTT. This sequence encodes CASSSAPGRELFF.

This clone was seen only a few times. DNA of the CDR3: TGTGCCAGCAGTGAAGGACAATCCAATGAGCAGTTCTTC. This codes for CASSEGQSNEQFF. The chain combines TRBV2 with TRBJ2-1; D not certain. The CDR3 has 13 residues. Trimming removed 1 base at V and 6 bases at J, with 7 bases between. Germline lookup yields CDR1 SNHLY and CDR2 FYNNEI.

CDR3 protein: CASYGLAGSYNEQFF. CDR3 nucleotides: TGTGCCAGCTACGGACTAGCGGGGTCCTACAATGAGCAGTTCTTC. The chain employs TRBV18 and TRBJ2-1, with 12 bases lining up with TRBD2. This CDR3 is built from 15 residues. Per the germline V gene, CDR1 is KGHSH and CDR2 is LQKENI. J lost 1 base, V lost 7 bases, and 2 bases had no gene match.

The chain employs TRBV27 and TRBJ1-5; D perhaps matches TRBD1 (5 bases). Per the germline V gene, CDR1 is MNHEY and CDR2 is SMNVEV (reference sequence). The CDR3 has 13 amino acids. V lost 8 bases and J lost 5, with 13 bases in between. In nucleotides, the CDR3 is TGTGCCAGCGCACAGTGGGGGGATCAGCCCCAGCATTTT. Protein sequence: CASAQWGDQPQHF.

This clone appeared a few times. The chain carries TRBV6-1 and TRBJ1-5; D possibly corresponds to TRBD1 (6 bases). This CDR3 is built from 15 residues. With 3 bases removed from V and 7 bases from J, the gap between germline ends came to 16 bases. Looked up from germline, CDR1 is MNHNS and CDR2 is SASEGT. The CDR3 nucleotides are TGTGCCAGCAGTGACCTCAGGGGTTCTAGCCAGCCCCAGCATTTT. Its translation: CASSDLRGSSQPQHF.

In this sample, this clone turned up a few times. The genes are TRBV19 and TRBJ2-7, with no clear D. The germline V gene has CDR1 LNHDA and CDR2 SQIVND (reference sequence). V lost 3 bases and J lost 2, with 14 bases in between. The CDR3 spans 15 residues. CDR3 nucleotide sequence: TGTGCCAGTAGTATGTTGGCAGGTCCGACCTACGAGCAGTACTTC. It encodes CASSMLAGPTYEQYF.

Only a few counts were recorded for this clone. This chain links TRBV5-4 with TRBJ1-6; 9 positions agree with TRBD1. After removal of 3 bases from V and 10 bases from J, the junction contained 5 bases not matched to a gene. CDR1 SGHNT and CDR2 YYREEE come from the germline V gene (reference sequence). This CDR3 contains 14 residues. The DNA of the CDR3 is TGTGCCAGCAGCTCCGGGACAGGGCCCTCACCCCTCCACTTT. It codes for CASSSGTGPSPLHF.

The CDR3 reads CASSELQGAGVYEQYF. The CDR3 nucleotides are TGTGCCAGCAGCGAACTACAGGGGGCCGGGGTCTACGAGCAGTACTTC. V and J are TRBV5-6 and TRBJ2-7; TRBD1 aligns across 9 bases. This CDR3 is 16 amino acids long. CDR1 SGHDT and CDR2 YYEEEE come from the germline V gene. Germline trimming cut 4 bases from V and 3 bases from J; bases unmatched to any gene: 11. The full variable domain, in which reference TRBV5-6 and TRBJ2-7 provide the parts outside the CDR3, is DAGVTQSPTHLIKTRGQQVTLRCSPKSGHDTVSWYQQALGQGPQFIFQYYEEEERQRGNFPDRFSGHQFPNYSSELNVNALLLGDSALYLCASSELQGAGVYEQYFGPGTRLTVT.

The chain joins TRBV10-1 to TRBJ1-2, with TRBD1 identical over 7 bases. Germline CDR1 is WNHNN and CDR2 is SYGVQD (reference sequence). The CDR3 is made up of 12 amino acids. J was trimmed by 4 bases and V by 7 bases; bases with no gene match: 3. CDR3 DNA sequence: TGCGCCAGCACCGACAGGGCCTATGGCTACACCTTC. This sequence encodes CASTDRAYGYTF.

The sample holds a few counts of this clone. The chain links TRBV4-3 to TRBJ1-1; D not certain. CDR1 LGHNA and CDR2 YSLEER come from the germline V gene. V was pared by 4 bases and J by 1 base, with 10 bases between. The CDR3 totals 14 residues. The CDR3 coding sequence is TGCGCCAGCAGCCCATCGAGGGCGAACACTGAAGCTTTCTTT. This codes for CASSPSRANTEAFF.

This clone was counted a few times. This chain joins TRBV5-6 and TRBJ1-1; D call uncertain. This CDR3 has 14 residues. Trimming removed 0 bases from V and 8 bases from J, with 14 bases in between. Germline lookup yields CDR1 SGHDT and CDR2 YYEEEE. CDR3 DNA sequence: TGTGCCAGCAGCTTGGAGACAAACTCCCCGGAAGCTTTCTTT. It specifies CASSLETNSPEAFF.

The chain combines TRBV6-5 with TRBJ1-6; 7 positions match TRBD1. The CDR3 has 14 amino acids. The junction had 4 bases not matched to a gene; V was cut back by 2 bases and J by 9 bases. Germline values: CDR1 MNHEY, CDR2 SVGAGI. CDR3 region: CASSYRQGTSPLHF. The CDR3 DNA reads TGTGCCAGCAGTTACCGACAGGGTACTTCACCCCTCCACTTT.

The rearrangement joins TRBV29-1 to TRBJ2-3; 8 bases align to TRBD1. Trimming took 7 bases from V and 2 from J; bases not matched to a gene: 2. The CDR3 spans 12 residues. Germline values: CDR1 SQVTM, CDR2 ANQGSEA. For the CDR3, the DNA is TGCAGCGGACAGGGGATCACAGATACGCAGTATTTT. It encodes CSGQGITDTQYF.

This clone was observed a handful of times. V is TRBV6-1 and J is TRBJ1-2, with TRBD1 identical over 8 bases. The CDR3 contains 14 residues. CDR1 is MNHNS and CDR2 is SASEGT in the germline V gene. Trimming took 0 bases from V and 6 from J; bases not matched to a gene: 3. DNA for the CDR3: TGTGCCAGCAGTGAAGCGCTGGACAGGGATGGCTACACCTTC. As protein: CASSEALDRDGYTF.